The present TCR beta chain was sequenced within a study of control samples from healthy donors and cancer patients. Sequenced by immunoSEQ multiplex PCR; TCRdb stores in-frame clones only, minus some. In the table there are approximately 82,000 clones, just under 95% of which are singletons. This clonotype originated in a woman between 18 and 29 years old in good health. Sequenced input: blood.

CDR3 DNA sequence: TGTGCCAGCAGCTTATTTCCGGACAGGGCGTTGAACACTGAAGCTTTCTTT. Its protein is CASSLFPDRALNTEAFF. This sequence joins TRBV7-8 and TRBJ1-1; the match to TRBD1 covers 8 bases. The CDR3 spans 17 residues. J lost 0 bases, V lost 2 bases, and 8 bases had no gene match. Per germline, CDR1 SGHVS and CDR2 FQNEAQ.